This TCR beta chain was sequenced for a study of control samples from healthy donors and cancer patients. From germline, CDR1 is SGHVS and CDR2 FNYEAQ. The CDR3 contains 13 residues. V gave up 5 bases and J gave up 6 bases; unmatched junction bases: 3. The data were produced by immunoSEQ multiplex PCR, yet TCRdb's version contains in-frame clones alone and is incomplete. The table lists hundreds of thousands of clones, roughly 87% of them singletons, with about an eighth in the top ten. Sequencing was carried out using PBMCs. This chain uses TRBV7-6 with TRBJ1-4, with 7 bases that match TRBD1. The sequence derives from an older woman with lung cancer. CDR3 coding DNA: TGTGCCAGCAGCAGGGGACAGTATGAAAAACTGTTTTTT. Translation gives CASSRGQYEKLFF.